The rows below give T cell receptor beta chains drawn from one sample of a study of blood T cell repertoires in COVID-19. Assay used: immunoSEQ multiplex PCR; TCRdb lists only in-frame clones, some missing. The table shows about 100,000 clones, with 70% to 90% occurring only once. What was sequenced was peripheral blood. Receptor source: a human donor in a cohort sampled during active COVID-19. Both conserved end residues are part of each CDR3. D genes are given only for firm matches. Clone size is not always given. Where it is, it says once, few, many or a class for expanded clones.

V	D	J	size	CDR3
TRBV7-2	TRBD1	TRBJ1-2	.	CASSLYPGGYGYTF
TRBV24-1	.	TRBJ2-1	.	CATSGTTGSSSDNEQFF
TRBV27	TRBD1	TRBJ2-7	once	CASSTRDRSAYEQYF
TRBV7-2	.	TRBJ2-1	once	CASSLYSANEQFF
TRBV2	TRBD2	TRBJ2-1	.	CASSTSGRSYNEQFF
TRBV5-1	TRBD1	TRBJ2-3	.	CASSLGTPGQGSDTQYF
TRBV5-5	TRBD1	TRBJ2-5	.	CASSETTGGAETQYF
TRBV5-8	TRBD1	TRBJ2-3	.	CASSRDRSTDTQYF
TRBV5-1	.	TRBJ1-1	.	CASSPQMGGGTEAFF
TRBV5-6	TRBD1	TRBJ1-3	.	CASSWRGPGNTIYF
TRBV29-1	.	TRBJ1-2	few	CSVGSPRAGQNGYTF
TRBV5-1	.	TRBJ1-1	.	CASSSRGGAYPNTEAFF
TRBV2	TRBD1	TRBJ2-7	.	CASKIEMGTGGFYEQYF
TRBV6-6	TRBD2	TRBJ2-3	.	CALSGGGATDTQYF
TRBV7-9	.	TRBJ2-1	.	CASSFSSSYNEQFF
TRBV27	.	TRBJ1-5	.	CASSPMTLGGNQPQHF
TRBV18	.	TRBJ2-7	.	CASSPTVRDYEQYF
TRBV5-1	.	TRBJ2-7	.	CASSRDRDNYEQYF
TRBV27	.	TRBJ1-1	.	CASSFGGPNTEAFF
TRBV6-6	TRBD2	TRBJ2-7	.	CASSLTSGGVYEQYF
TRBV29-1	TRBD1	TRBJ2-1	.	CSVEDRASGGRNEQFF
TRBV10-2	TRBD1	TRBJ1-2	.	CASSDGTAYGYTF
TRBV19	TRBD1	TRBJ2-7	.	CASSTTGTGIYEQYF
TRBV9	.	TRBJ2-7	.	CASSVANGYEQYF
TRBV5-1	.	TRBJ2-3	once	CASSLGQRADTQYF
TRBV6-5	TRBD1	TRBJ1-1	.	CAIRDRGNTEAFF
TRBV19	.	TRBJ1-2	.	CASSIDYRTLYYTF
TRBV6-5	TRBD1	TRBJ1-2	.	CASSYSTGTGYYGYTF
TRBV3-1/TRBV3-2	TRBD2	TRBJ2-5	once	CASSQGASGGAGAETQYF
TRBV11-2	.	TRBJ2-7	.	CASSLGQLGQYF
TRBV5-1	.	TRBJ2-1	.	CASSLYYRESYNEQFF
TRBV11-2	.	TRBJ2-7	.	CASSLLGRRSYEQYF
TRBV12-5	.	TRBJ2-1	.	CASGFWLSYNEQFF
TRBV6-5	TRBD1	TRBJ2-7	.	CAGSPGQGSYEQYF
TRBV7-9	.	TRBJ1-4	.	CASSLGATNEKLFF